The entry below describes one T cell receptor beta chain. No antigen is known for it. Losses at the gene ends were 6 bases for V and 5 bases for J; bases not matched to a gene: 12. CDR3 length: 16 amino acids. CDR1 and CDR2 (germline): MNHEY, SMNVEV (reference sequence). Unrecorded immune exposures were likely, despite nominal health at sampling. The entry originates in a study of cytomegalovirus exposure and HLA in healthy donors. Study as a whole: Most genotyped donors, about 81% of some 400, had Caucasian-associated genetic ancestry.

Study conclusions and caveats: Analyses of presence/absence relied on an assumption of roughly uniform sequencing depth across donors. When analyzed later, a missense DCLRE1C variant was found to be linked to TCR beta V- and J-gene trimming.

PCR used 60 Vbeta primers and 13 Jbeta primers. Some clones are missing from TCRdb's copy, which holds only in-frame ones; the method was immunoSEQ multiplex PCR. The top ten hold 1.1% of the sample, which has fewer than 250,000 clones, over 60% seen once. Input material: PBMCs. The receptor's source is a woman in her thirties or forties in good health and CMV-seronegative. The V gene is TRBV27, the J gene TRBJ1-1; 10 bases are shared with TRBD1. The CDR3 DNA is TGTGCCAGCAGCCCCCTTCTGGGACAGGGGTGGACTGAAGCTTTCTTT. Translated, it gives CASSPLLGQGWTEAFF.